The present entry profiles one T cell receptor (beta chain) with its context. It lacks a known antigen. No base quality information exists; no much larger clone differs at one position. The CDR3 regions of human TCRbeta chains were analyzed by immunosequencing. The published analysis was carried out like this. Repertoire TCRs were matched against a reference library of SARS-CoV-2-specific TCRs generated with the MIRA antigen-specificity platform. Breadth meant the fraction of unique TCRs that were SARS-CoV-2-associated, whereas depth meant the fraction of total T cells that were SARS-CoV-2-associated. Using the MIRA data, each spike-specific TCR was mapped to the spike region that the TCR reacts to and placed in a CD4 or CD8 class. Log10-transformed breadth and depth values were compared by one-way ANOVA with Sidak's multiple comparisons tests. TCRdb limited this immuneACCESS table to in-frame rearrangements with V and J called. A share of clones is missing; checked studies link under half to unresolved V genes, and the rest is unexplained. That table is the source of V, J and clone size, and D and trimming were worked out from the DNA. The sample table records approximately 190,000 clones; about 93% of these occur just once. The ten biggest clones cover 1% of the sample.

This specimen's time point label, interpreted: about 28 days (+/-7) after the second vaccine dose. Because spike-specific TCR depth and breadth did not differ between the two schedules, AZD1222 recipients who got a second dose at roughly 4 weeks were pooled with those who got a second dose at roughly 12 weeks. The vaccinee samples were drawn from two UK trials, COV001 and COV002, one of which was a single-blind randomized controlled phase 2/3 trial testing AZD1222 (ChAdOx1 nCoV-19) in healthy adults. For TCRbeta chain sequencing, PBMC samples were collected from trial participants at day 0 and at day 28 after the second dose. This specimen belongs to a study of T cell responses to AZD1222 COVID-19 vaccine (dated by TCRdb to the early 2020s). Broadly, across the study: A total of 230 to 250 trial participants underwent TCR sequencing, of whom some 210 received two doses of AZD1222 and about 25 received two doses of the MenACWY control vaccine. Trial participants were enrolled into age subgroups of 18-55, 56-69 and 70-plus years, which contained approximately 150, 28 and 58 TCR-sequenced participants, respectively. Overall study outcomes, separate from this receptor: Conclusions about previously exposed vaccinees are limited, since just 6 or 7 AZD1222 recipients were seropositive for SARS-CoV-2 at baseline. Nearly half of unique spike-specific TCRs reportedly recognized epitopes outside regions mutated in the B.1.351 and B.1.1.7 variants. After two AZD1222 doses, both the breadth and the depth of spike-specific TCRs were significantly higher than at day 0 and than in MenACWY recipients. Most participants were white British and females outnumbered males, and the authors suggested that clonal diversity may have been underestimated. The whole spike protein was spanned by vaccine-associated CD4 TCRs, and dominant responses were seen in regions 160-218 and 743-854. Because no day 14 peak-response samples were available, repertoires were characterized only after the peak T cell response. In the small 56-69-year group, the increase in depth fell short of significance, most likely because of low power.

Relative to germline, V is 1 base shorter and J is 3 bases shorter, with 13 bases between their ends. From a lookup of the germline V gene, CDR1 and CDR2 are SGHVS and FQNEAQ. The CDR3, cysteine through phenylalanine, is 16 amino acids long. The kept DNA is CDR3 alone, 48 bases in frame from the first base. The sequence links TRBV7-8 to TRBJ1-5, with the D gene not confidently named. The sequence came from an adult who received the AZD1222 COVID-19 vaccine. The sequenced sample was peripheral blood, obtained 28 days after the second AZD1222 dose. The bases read TGTGCCAGCAGCTTAGTTACCCTGAGCTCCAATCAGCCCCAGCATTTT. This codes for CASSLVTLSSNQPQHF.